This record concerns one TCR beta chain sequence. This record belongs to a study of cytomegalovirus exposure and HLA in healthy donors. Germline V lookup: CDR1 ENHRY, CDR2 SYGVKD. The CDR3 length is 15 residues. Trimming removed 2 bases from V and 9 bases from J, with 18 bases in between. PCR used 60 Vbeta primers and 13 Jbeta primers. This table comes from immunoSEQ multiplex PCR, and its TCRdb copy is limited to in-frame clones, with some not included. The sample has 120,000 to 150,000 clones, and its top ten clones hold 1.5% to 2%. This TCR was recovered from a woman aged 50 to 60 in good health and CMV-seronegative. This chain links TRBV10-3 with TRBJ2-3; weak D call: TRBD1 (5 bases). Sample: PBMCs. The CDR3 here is CAISEVLGGPGTQYF. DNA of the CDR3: TGTGCCATCAGTGAGGTGTTGGGCGGACCAGGGACGCAGTATTTT.